The source of this T cell receptor (beta chain) is a study of blood T cell repertoires in COVID-19 (dated by TCRdb to 2018 to 2020). Turning to the overall study: Collaborator samples came from the United States, Italy and Spain and covered acute and convalescent phases of COVID-19. The material from the prospective study consisted of cDNA or gDNA derived from T cells, B-cell-depleted T cells, or PBMCs. The dataset comprised deeply sampled blood TCRbeta repertoires from subjects exposed to, actively infected with, or recovered from COVID-19. The repertoires were made available in a free public database intended to serve as a resource for research on the immune response to SARS-CoV-2. Samples were obtained from the ongoing ImmuneRACE study (first 160 participants) and from over 1,000 subjects provided by 6 global collaborators. Sample metadata almost always included a de-identified subject ID, COVID-19 status, age in years and sex. HLA class I and class II types, where available, came from metadata supplied by the sample provider rather than from assay-based typing.

TCRbeta CDR3 regions were amplified from genomic DNA using the immunoSEQ Assay, a bias-controlled multiplex PCR. The paper's processing steps were these. The number of nucleated cells in each sample was estimated from the amplification of reference gene primers within the assay. To quantify the absolute abundance of each unique TCRbeta CDR3 rearrangement, sequence reads were collapsed and filtered. For each sample, productive Simpson clonality was calculated as the square root of Simpson's diversity index over productive rearrangements. TCRdb carries this immuneACCESS record with in-frame sequences only. Its versions omit some clonotypes, under half of them owing to an unresolved V gene in the studies checked, with the rest unexplained. V, J and clone size were drawn from that table, and D and trimming were deduced from the DNA. The sample table shows fewer than 400,000 clones, and around 87% are seen once. About 9.4% of the sample goes to the ten largest clones.

Overall study outcomes, separate from this receptor: How much clinical and demographic metadata was included differed by source and by participant, and the metadata was provided uncurated.

Points on this clone: No cognate antigen has been identified for it. The record has no base qualities; no much larger clone is one base away.

Participants in the prospective study were enrolled through a virtual design, were aged roughly 18 to 100 years, and lived in roughly 24 United States geographic areas. To assign participants to cohorts, the prospective study relied on clinical history that participants themselves reported in a screening survey and a study questionnaire. For ImmuneRACE Cohort 3, a participant was defined as recovered based on two consecutive negative NP/OP PCR tests, clearance by a healthcare professional, or resolution of symptoms. Each participant in the prospective study had whole blood, serum and a nasopharyngeal or oropharyngeal swab collected by mobile phlebotomists. Additional blood draws and questionnaires over an approximately 2-month period could optionally be provided by prospective study participants. Before DNA extraction, prospective study blood samples were shipped either frozen or at room temperature.

At the junction V is shortened by 7 bases and J by 6 bases, with 19 bases in between. Spanning cysteine to phenylalanine, the CDR3 consists of 14 amino acids. The read is trimmed to its CDR3 DNA, 42 bases read in frame from base 1. CDR1 and CDR2, looked up from the germline V gene (reference sequence), are SGHKS and YYEKEE. The rearrangement joined TRBV5-5 to TRBJ1-2, with the D gene uncertain. The sequence derives from a woman in her forties or fifties who had recovered from COVID-19. Sequencing input: PBMCs or T cells enriched from blood (not recorded which). Read as DNA, the sequence is TGTGCCAGCGGGCCTTCCCTAAGATCTGATGGCTACACCTTC. Its translation reads: CASGPSLRSDGYTF. The entire variable domain, with the stretches around the CDR3 drawn from the reference TRBV5-5 and TRBJ1-2 proteins, is DAGVTQSPTHLIKTRGQQVTLRCSPISGHKSVSWYQQVLGQGPQFIFQYYEKEERGRGNFPDRFSARQFPNYSSELNVNALLLGDSALYLCASGPSLRSDGYTFGSGTRLTVV.